This section outlines one T cell receptor beta chain sequence together with its context. This sample is part of a study of shared clonotypes between healthy human individuals. Per the germline V gene, CDR1 is PRHDT and CDR2 is FYEKMQ (reference sequence). The CDR3 loop spans 13 amino acids. Trimming stripped 5 bases from V and 5 bases from J, with 13 bases between. Using immunoSEQ multiplex PCR, the repertoire was profiled, and TCRdb retains in-frame clones only, with some absent. This repertoire shows approximately 1.4 million clones, 95% to 99% found once; its top ten account for roughly 0.4%. This sequence was found in a man younger than 40 in good health. Sequenced material: naive CD4+ T cells sorted from blood. Subset noted: CD45RA+ positively selected. The chain has TRBV13 and TRBJ2-7; D is unresolved. The CDR3 sequence is CASSPKWVDEQYF. CDR3 nucleotides: TGTGCCAGCAGCCCGAAGTGGGTCGACGAGCAGTACTTC. Filled out from reference TRBV13 and TRBJ2-7, the complete variable domain reads AAGVIQSPRHLIKEKRETATLKCYPIPRHDTVYWYQQGPGQDPQFLISFYEKMQSDKGSIPDRFSAQQFSDYHSELNMSSLELGDSALYFCASSPKWVDEQYFGPGTRLTVT.